This record looks at one T cell receptor beta chain sequence and its context. In the original analysis: Estimated nucleated cell counts came from reference gene primer amplification. Only in-frame clones appear in the TCRdb table, and some are missing; sequencing was by immunoSEQ multiplex PCR. The V and J calls and clone size are taken from that table; D and trimming were inferred from the DNA. There are approximately 150,000 clones in the sample; around 78% occur only once, and just under 2% lies in the top ten. This sample is drawn from a study of blood T cell repertoires in COVID-19. This CDR3 is 14 amino acids long. CDR1 LNHDA and CDR2 SQIVND come from the germline V gene (reference sequence). Trimming removed 3 bases from V and 5 bases from J; junction bases left unmatched: 3.

This TCR derives from a woman aged 55-70 years with acute or convalescent COVID-19. The V call is TRBV19, the J call TRBJ1-5; 8 bases fit TRBD1. The material sequenced was peripheral blood. CDR3 loop: CASSIGTGYQPQHF. The CDR3, as DNA: TGTGCCAGTAGTATTGGGACAGGCTATCAGCCCCAGCATTTT.